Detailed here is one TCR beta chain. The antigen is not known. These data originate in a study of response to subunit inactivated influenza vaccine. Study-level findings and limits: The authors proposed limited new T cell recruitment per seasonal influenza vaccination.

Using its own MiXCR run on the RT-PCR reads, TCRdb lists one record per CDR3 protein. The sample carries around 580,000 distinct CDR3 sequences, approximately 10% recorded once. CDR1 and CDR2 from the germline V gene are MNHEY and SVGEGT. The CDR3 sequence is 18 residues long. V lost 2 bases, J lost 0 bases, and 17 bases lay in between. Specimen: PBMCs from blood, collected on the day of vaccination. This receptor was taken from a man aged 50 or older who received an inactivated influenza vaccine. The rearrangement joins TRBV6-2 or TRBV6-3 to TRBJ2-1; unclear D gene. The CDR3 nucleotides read TGTGCCAGCAGTTACAACACCGAGACTGGAAGCTCCTACAATGAGCAGTTCTTC. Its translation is CASSYNTETGSSYNEQFF.